This entry features one T cell receptor beta chain sequence. What it recognizes is unknown. Trimming cost V 8 bases and J 14 bases; bases outside gene matches: 6. Germline lookup yields CDR1 GTSNPN and CDR2 SVGIG (reference sequence). The CDR3 has 10 residues. This record belongs to a study of T cells in Graves' hyperthyroidism and ophthalmopathy. Study-wide points: In simple terms, a model built on 13 V-J features told ophthalmopathy apart from stable hyperthyroidism. The model identified upcoming ophthalmopathy a median about 7.1 months ahead of onset.

The TCR beta CDR3 regions underwent amplification using RNA transcripts as the source. HTBI primers were employed in a first-round RT-PCR of the TCR CDR3. MiXCR, applied by TCRdb to the multiplex PCR reads, yields one record per CDR3 protein. The sample holds over 300,000 distinct CDR3 sequences, roughly an eighth seen once. Not enrolled were patients with uncontrolled infection, other autoimmune disease, pregnancy or lactation. The PBMCs studied were ones that came from approximately 9.9 ml fresh peripheral blood. Sequenced: blood. The chain couples TRBV30 to TRBJ2-1, with 10 bases that match TRBD1. The clonotype comes from a middle-aged woman with Graves' ophthalmopathy. CDR3 nucleotides: TGTGCCGTCGCCGGGACAGGGGAGTTCTTC. Protein: CAVAGTGEFF.